The clone carrying this T cell receptor (beta chain) was counted many times. TCRdb re-called the 5' RACE reads with MiXCR, one entry per CDR3 protein. The sample lists tens of thousands of distinct CDR3 sequences, roughly a sixth seen once, with 15% in the top ten. The data originate from a study of neurological immune-mediated disorders. Germline V gene lookup returns CDR1 SGHVS and CDR2 FQNEAQ. V lost 1 base and J 1 base, leaving 6 bases between the germline ends. This CDR3 comprises 14 residues. This chain joins TRBV7-8 and TRBJ2-3; D is unclear. The origin of this receptor is a woman aged 40 to 50 in good health. The sequenced sample was PBMCs. CDR3 sequence reads: CASSLGPGTDTQYF. CDR3 nucleotide sequence: TGTGCCAGCAGCTTAGGCCCCGGCACAGATACGCAGTATTTT.